This T cell receptor (beta chain) was sequenced for a study of T cell changes during pregnancy in multiple sclerosis. Germline assignment: CDR1 SGHRS and CDR2 YFSETQ. After removal of 1 base from V and 8 bases from J, the junction contained 4 bases not matched to a gene. The CDR3 extends over 14 amino acids. This table comes from immunoSEQ multiplex PCR, and its TCRdb copy is limited to in-frame clones, with some not included. The sample records some 120,000 clones, approximately 93% being singletons. This clone came up once. The chain couples TRBV5-1 to TRBJ1-4; 8 bases map to TRBD1. Sample: peripheral blood, taken before pregnancy. The source is a female donor with multiple sclerosis, enrolled in a pregnancy study. The CDR3 coding sequence is TGCGCCAGCAGCTTGACAGGGGGGGAGGAAAAACTGTTTTTT. It specifies CASSLTGGEEKLFF. Full variable domain (rest looked up from reference TRBV5-1 and TRBJ1-4): KAGVTQTPRYLIKTRGQQVTLSCSPISGHRSVSWYQQTPGQGLQFLFEYFSETQRNKGNFPGRFSGRQFSNSRSEMNVSTLELGDSALYLCASSLTGGEEKLFFGSGTQLSVL.